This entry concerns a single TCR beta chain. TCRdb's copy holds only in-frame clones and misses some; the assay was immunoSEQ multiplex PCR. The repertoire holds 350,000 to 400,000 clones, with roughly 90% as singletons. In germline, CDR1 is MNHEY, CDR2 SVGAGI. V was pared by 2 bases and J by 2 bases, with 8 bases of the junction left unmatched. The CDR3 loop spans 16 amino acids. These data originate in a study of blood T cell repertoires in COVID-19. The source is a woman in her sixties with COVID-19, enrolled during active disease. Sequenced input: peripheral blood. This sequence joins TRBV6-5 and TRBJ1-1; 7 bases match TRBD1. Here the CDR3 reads CASSYANRGLNTEAFF. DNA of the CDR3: TGTGCCAGCAGTTACGCGAACAGGGGATTAAACACTGAAGCTTTCTTT.